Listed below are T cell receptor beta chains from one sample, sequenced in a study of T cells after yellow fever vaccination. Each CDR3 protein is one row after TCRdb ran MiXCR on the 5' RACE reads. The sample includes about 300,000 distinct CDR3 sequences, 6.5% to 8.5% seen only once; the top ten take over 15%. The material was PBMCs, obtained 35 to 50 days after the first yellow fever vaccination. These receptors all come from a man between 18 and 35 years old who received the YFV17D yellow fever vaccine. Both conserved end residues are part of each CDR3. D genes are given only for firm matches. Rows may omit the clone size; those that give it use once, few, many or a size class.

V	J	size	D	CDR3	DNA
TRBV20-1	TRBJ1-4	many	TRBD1	CSAPSRGLEKLFF	TGCAGTGCGCCTTCCAGGGGGCTGGAAAAACTGTTTTTT
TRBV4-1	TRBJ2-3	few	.	CASSSTGPGTDTQYF	TGCGCCAGCAGCTCTACAGGTCCGGGCACAGATACGCAGTATTTT
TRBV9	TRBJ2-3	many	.	CASSSEARYSGPDTQYF	TGTGCCAGCAGCTCCGAGGCCAGATACAGTGGCCCAGATACGCAGTATTTT
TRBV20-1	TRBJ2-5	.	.	CSGIQGQETQYF	TGCAGTGGTATCCAGGGGCAAGAGACCCAGTACTTC
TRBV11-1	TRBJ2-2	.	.	CASSIRDLRRGVTGELFF	TGTGCCAGCAGCATCCGGGACTTGCGGCGGGGCGTTACCGGGGAGCTGTTTTTT
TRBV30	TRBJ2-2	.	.	CAWSIWATGELFF	TGTGCCTGGAGTATTTGGGCCACCGGGGAGCTGTTTTTT
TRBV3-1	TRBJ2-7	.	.	CASSQGRDGSYEQYF	TGTGCCAGCAGCCAAGGGAGGGACGGCTCCTACGAGCAGTACTTC
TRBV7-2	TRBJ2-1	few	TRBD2	CASSLDPRGAFNEQFF	TGTGCCAGCAGCTTAGACCCGCGGGGGGCCTTTAATGAGCAGTTCTTC
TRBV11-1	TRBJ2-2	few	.	CASSFSNWGATNTGELFF	TGTGCCAGCAGCTTCTCAAATTGGGGCGCTACGAACACCGGGGAGCTGTTTTTT
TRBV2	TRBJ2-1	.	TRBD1	CASRLQGSYNEQFF	TGTGCCAGCAGGCTACAGGGGTCCTACAATGAGCAGTTCTTC
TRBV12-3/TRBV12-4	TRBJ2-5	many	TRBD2	CASSSGGYQETQYF	TGTGCCAGCAGTAGCGGGGGCTACCAAGAGACCCAGTACTTC
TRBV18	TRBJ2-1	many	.	CASSPPGRALVDEQFF	TGTGCCAGCTCACCACCCGGACGAGCTCTGGTGGATGAGCAGTTCTTC
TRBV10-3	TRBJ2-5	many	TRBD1	CAISGTGGQETQYF	TGTGCCATCAGTGGGACAGGGGGCCAAGAGACCCAGTACTTC
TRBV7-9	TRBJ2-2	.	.	CASSIPQDTGELFF	TGTGCCAGCAGCATCCCACAGGACACCGGGGAGCTGTTTTTT
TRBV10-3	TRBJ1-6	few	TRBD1	CASLAGTGLFSNSPLHF	TGTGCCTCCTTGGCCGGGACAGGGCTTTTTTCCAATTCACCCCTCCACTTT
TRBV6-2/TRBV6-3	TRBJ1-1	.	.	CASRTPAMNTEAFF	TGTGCCAGCAGAACGCCAGCTATGAACACTGAAGCTTTCTTT
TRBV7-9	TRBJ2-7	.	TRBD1	CASSFGQGLYEQYF	TGTGCCAGCAGCTTCGGACAGGGCCTGTACGAGCAGTACTTC
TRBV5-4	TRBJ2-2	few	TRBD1	CASSIPRTGAGNTGELFF	TGTGCCAGCAGCATACCTCGGACAGGGGCAGGGAACACCGGGGAGCTGTTTTTT
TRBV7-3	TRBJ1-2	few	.	CASSSTDNYGYTF	TGTGCCAGCAGCTCGACCGATAACTATGGCTACACCTTC
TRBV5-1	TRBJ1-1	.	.	CASTVRGNTEAFF	TGCGCCAGCACCGTACGGGGGAACACTGAAGCTTTCTTT
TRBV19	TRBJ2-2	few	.	CASSIWTGELFF	TGTGCCAGTAGTATATGGACCGGGGAGCTGTTTTTT
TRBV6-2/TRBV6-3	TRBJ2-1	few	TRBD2	CASSRLAGGVFFF	TGTGCCAGCAGCCGACTAGCGGGGGGAGTTTTTTTCTTC
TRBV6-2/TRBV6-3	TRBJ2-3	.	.	CASSYGKDTQYF	TGTGCCAGCAGTTACGGGAAAGATACGCAGTATTTT
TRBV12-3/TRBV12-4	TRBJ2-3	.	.	CASSSTSLGTDAQYF	TGTGCCAGCAGTTCCACGAGCCTGGGCACAGATGCGCAGTATTTT
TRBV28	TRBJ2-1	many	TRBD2	CASSLPTSGHEQFF	TGTGCCAGCAGTTTGCCTACTAGCGGCCATGAGCAGTTCTTC
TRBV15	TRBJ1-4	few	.	CATSRDRGREKLFF	TGTGCCACCAGCAGAGATAGGGGTCGGGAAAAACTGTTTTTT
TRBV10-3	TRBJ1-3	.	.	CAISEISGNTIYF	TGTGCCATCAGTGAAATCTCTGGAAACACCATATATTTT
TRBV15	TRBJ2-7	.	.	CATSRDWGVRYEQYF	TGTGCCACCAGCAGAGATTGGGGGGTCCGCTACGAGCAGTACTTC
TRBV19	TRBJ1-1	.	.	CASRSGGSTEAFF	TGTGCCAGCAGATCGGGGGGCAGCACTGAAGCTTTCTTT
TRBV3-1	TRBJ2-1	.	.	CASSQITGTYNEQFF	TGTGCCAGCAGCCAAATTACCGGGACCTACAATGAGCAGTTCTTC
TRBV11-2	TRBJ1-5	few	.	CASSLVTGVDQPQHF	TGTGCCAGCAGCTTAGTTACCGGGGTTGATCAGCCCCAGCATTTT
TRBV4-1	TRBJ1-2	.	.	CASSRGQKGGYTF	TGCGCCAGCAGCCGCGGACAGAAGGGTGGCTACACCTTC
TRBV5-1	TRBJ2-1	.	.	CASSLLASNEQFF	TGCGCCAGCAGCCTCCTAGCAAGCAATGAGCAGTTCTTC
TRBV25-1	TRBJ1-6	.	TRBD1	CASSHRGSPLHF	TGTGCCAGCTCGCACAGGGGATCACCCCTCCACTTT
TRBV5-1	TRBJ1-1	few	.	CASSLGDGNTEAFF	TGCGCCAGCAGCTTGGGGGACGGAAACACTGAAGCTTTCTTT
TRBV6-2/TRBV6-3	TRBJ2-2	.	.	CASSFGTSYAGELFF	TGTGCCAGCAGTTTCGGGACGAGTTATGCCGGGGAGCTGTTTTTT
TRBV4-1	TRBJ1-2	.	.	CASSQGTVQWRYTF	TGCGCCAGCAGCCAAGGGACAGTCCAATGGCGCTACACCTTC
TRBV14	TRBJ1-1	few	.	CASSPVRGGLAFF	TGTGCCAGCAGCCCGGTGAGGGGGGGCTTGGCTTTCTTT
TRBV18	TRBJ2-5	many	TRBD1	CASSPGGQGNLETQYF	TGTGCCAGCTCACCTGGGGGACAGGGGAACCTCGAGACCCAGTACTTC
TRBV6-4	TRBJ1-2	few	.	CASSEASPGYTF	TGTGCCAGCAGTGAGGCGAGTCCTGGCTACACCTTC
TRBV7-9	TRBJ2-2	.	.	CASSPRALGTGELFF	TGTGCCAGCAGCCCCCGGGCCCTTGGAACCGGGGAGCTGTTTTTT
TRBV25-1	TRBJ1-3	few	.	CASSETVSSGNTIYF	TGTGCCAGCAGTGAAACAGTGTCATCTGGAAACACCATATATTTT
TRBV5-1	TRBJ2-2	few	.	CASSFNTGLNTGELFF	TGCGCCAGCAGCTTTAATACAGGGCTGAACACCGGGGAGCTGTTTTTT
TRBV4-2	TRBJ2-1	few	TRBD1	CASSRRQGVGNNEQFF	TGTGCCAGCAGCCGCCGACAGGGTGTGGGGAACAATGAGCAGTTCTTC
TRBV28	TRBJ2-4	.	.	CASSLTLGQTLAKNIQYF	TGTGCCAGCAGTTTAACCCTTGGACAGACGCTAGCCAAAAACATTCAGTACTTC
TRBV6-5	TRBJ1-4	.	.	CASSYSATNEKLFF	TGTGCCAGCAGTTACTCTGCAACTAATGAAAAACTGTTTTTT
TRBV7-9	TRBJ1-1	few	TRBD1	CASNSWGQMNTEAFF	TGTGCCAGCAACAGTTGGGGACAGATGAACACTGAAGCTTTCTTT
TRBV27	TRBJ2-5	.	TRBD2	CASTHPGGQETQYF	TGTGCCAGTACCCATCCGGGGGGGCAGGAGACCCAGTACTTC
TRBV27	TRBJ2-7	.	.	CASSFPGVSLYEQYF	TGTGCCAGCAGTTTCCCAGGGGTCTCCCTCTACGAGCAGTACTTC
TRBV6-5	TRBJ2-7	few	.	CASSYSGGTEQYF	TGTGCCAGCAGTTACTCCGGAGGGACCGAGCAGTACTTC
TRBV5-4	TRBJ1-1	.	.	CASSLSTVEAFF	TGTGCCAGCAGCCTCTCGACCGTTGAAGCTTTCTTT
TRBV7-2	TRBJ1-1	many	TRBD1	CASSQRTGPVAFF	TGTGCCAGCAGCCAACGGACAGGGCCGGTAGCTTTCTTT
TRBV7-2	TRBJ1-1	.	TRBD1	CASSGQADTEAFF	TGTGCCAGCAGCGGACAGGCGGACACTGAAGCTTTCTTT
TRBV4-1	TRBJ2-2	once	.	CASSHRRVDTGELFF	TGCGCCAGCAGCCATCGCAGGGTCGATACCGGGGAGCTGTTTTTT
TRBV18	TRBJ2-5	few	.	CASSPKAPDYGGETQYF	TGTGCCAGCTCACCAAAGGCCCCGGATTATGGAGGAGAGACCCAGTACTTC
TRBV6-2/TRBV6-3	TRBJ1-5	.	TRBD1	CASSYSGRGDQPQHF	TGTGCCAGCAGTTACTCGGGCAGGGGGGATCAGCCCCAGCATTTT